Sequencing of this T cell receptor beta chain was carried out in a study of blood T cell repertoires in COVID-19. Study context: The United States, Italy and Spain were the sources of the acute and convalescent COVID-19 samples. Nucleic acid was either cDNA or gDNA, and it came from T cells, B-cell-depleted T cells, or PBMCs.

CDR3 length equals 15 residues. Trimming at V came to 4 bases and at J to 3 bases, leaving 6 bases not matched to a gene. Germline CDR1 LGHDT, CDR2 YNNKEL (reference sequence). This table comes from immunoSEQ multiplex PCR, and its TCRdb copy is limited to in-frame clones, with some not included. Here the sample spans around 250,000 clones, around 90% being singletons. The study drew participants aged about 18 to 89 years from around 24 US areas. Sequencing input: PBMCs or T cells enriched from blood (not recorded which). The TCR sequence derives from a human donor in a cohort exposed to, infected with or recovered from COVID-19 (not recorded which). The donor label of this sample is uncertain. V gene TRBV3-1 (or the pseudogene TRBV3-2) combines with J gene TRBJ2-7; 10 positions agree with TRBD1. CDR3 sequence: CASSRVGTGVYEQYF. CDR3 coding DNA: TGTGCCAGCAGCCGCGTTGGGACAGGGGTCTACGAGCAGTACTTC.